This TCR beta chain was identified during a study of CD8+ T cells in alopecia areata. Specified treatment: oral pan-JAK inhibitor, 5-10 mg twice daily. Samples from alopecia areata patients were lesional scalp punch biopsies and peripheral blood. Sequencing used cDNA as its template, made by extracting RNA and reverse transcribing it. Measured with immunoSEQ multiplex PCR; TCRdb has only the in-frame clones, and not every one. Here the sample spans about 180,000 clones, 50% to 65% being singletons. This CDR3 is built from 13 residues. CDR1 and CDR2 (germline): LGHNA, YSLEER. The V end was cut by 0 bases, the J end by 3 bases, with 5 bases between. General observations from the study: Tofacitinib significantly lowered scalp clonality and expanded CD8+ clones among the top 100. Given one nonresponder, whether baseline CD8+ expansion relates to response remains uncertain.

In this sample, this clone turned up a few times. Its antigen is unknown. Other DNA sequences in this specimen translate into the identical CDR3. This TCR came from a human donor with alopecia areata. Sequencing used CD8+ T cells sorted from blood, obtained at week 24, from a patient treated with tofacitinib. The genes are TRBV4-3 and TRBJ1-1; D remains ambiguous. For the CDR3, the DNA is TGCGCCAGCAGCCAAGACCGGTACACTGAAGCTTTCTTT. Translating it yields CASSQDRYTEAFF.